This T cell receptor (beta chain) was recorded in a study of regulatory T cells in long-lasting Graves disease (dated by TCRdb to about 2021). Broadly, across the study: Persistent Graves' disease was defined as persistently positive TSH receptor autoantibodies together with antithyroid drug treatment for over 5 years. This study used TCR sequencing and RNA sequencing of peripheral blood to compare persistent Graves' disease patients against newly diagnosed Graves' disease patients. The study took place in China and was registered as a clinical trial. A total of 33 samples were covered by TCR sequencing, comprising around 13 persistent and 20 newly diagnosed Graves' disease patients. In the clinical cohort, patients with persistent Graves' disease had used antithyroid drugs for an average of roughly 10 years.

Library generation was performed with multiplex PCR. Instrument used: Illumina HiSeq 4000. TCR beta libraries were built with iRepertoire HTBI primers and Arm-PCR amplification of CDR3 regions. PCR products were gel purified before sequencing. Under the source paper's analysis protocol: Across samples, 60 to 70 TRBV and 14 TRBJ segments were identified and used for gene usage analysis of CDR3 amino acid clonotypes. COPE and FqMerger were used to merge filtered high-quality paired reads into contigs. BLAST was used to align contigs to IMGT TRBV, TRBD and TRBJ reference genes, with CDR3 defined following IMGT. Any clonotype with a frequency above 0.1% was classified as a highly expanded clone. Shannon entropy was used to measure repertoire diversity, and the Gini coefficient was used to measure V-J evenness. A clonotype found in more than one individual was treated as public. TCRdb reworked the public reads: Q25 trimming with fastp, MiXCR clone assembly, productive beta chains retained. Rows are combined by CDR3 protein, so each entry shows the most common genes and DNA. TCRdb, not the original authors, processed these V and J calls. This sample gives a few hundred thousand distinct CDR3 sequences in total; roughly 24% of them show up just once. The ten largest clones take up approximately 30% of the sample.

Explained via the paper, the time point label denotes: persistent/refractory GD, antithyroid drugs over 5 years with positive TRAb. For both TCR sequencing and RNA sequencing, RNA was extracted from PBMCs in TRIzol. Graves' disease was diagnosed according to American Thyroid Association guidelines. Patients for the study were recruited at an endocrinology department in Xi'an, China. Each patient gave about 8.1 milliliters of peripheral blood, collected in an EDTA anticoagulant tube. Ficoll Paque Plus density gradient separation was used to isolate PBMCs, and no additional T cell sorting was done. An Agilent 2100 Bioanalyzer and agarose gel were used to check RNA quality, while a NanoDrop 2000 measured RNA concentration. CDR1 and CDR2, per the germline V gene (reference sequence), are GTSNPN and SVGIG. The germline ends are 18 bases apart after V is trimmed by 2 bases and J by 5 bases. The CDR3 starts with the cysteine, ends with the phenylalanine, and has 15 residues. Only the CDR3 region is kept as DNA, spanning 45 bases read in frame from base 1.

On the study overall, not on this receptor specifically: Sequencing and analysis were restricted to the TCR beta chain. Compared with newly diagnosed patients, persistent Graves' disease patients had lower TCR Shannon entropy and fewer highly expanded clones, which suggests clonal expansion. TRBV28, TRBJ1-2 and TRBJ2-5 were preferentially used in persistent disease, while TRBV20-1 and TRBJ2-1 were favored in newly diagnosed disease. Only peripheral blood was studied, because thyroid tissue, the primary lesion, was inaccessible. More public clonotypes were shared among persistent patients (more than 2,500) than among newly diagnosed patients (more than 950). The authors noted that the small sample size was a limitation that may lower accuracy.

About this clonotype: No antigen is known for it. The record has no base qualities; no much larger clone is one base away.

The clonotype comes from a woman between 40 and 55 years old with Graves disease. Donor details come from another sample of the same person, matched by shared clones. The chain links TRBV30 with TRBJ2-5; a tentative D call is TRBD2 (5 bases match). The sample was peripheral blood mononuclear cells (PBMCs), taken when the disease was refractory, from a patient treated with antithyroid drugs. The CDR3 reads as follows: CAWSNGVPLVETQYF. Read as DNA, the sequence is TGTGCCTGGAGTAACGGGGTACCCCTGGTGGAGACCCAGTACTTC. The CDR3 plus the reference TRBV30 and TRBJ2-5 genes for the other parts give the full variable domain: SQTIHQWPATLVQPVGSPLSLECTVEGTSNPNLYWYRQAAGRGLQLLFYSVGIGQISSEVPQNLSASRPQDRQFILSSKKLLLSDSGFYLCAWSNGVPLVETQYFGPGTRLLVL.